Below are 6 T cell receptor beta chains sequenced from a single sample in a study of blood T cell repertoires in COVID-19. Repertoires were generated with immunoSEQ multiplex PCR, while TCRdb's copy carries only in-frame clones and drops some. The data show 150,000 to 170,000 clones, 80% to 90% seen once. Input material: PBMCs or T cells enriched from blood (not recorded which). Receptors originate from a man aged 45-60 years who had recovered from COVID-19.

The gene calls are TRBV12-5 and TRBJ1-5, with 9 bases lining up with TRBD1. Trimming took 2 bases from V and 1 from J; bases not matched to a gene: 3. CDR1 and CDR2 from the germline V gene are LGHNT and FRNRAP. The CDR3 covers 16 residues. Here the CDR3 DNA reads TGTGCTAGTGGTTTGCTGACAGGGGGAAGCAATCAGCCCCAGCATTTT. Residues: CASGLLTGGSNQPQHF.

J is TRBJ1-5 and V is TRBV6-5; 10 bases align to TRBD1. This CDR3 has 14 amino acids. Trimming removed 6 bases from V and 7 bases from J; junction bases left unmatched: 6. CDR1 is MNHEY and CDR2 is SVGAGI in the germline V gene. CDR3 sequence reads: CASSERQGAQPQHF. The CDR3 DNA is TGTGCCAGCAGCGAGAGACAGGGGGCCCAGCCCCAGCATTTT.

The DNA of the CDR3 is TGTGCCAGCAGCTTAACGACAGGGGCTAGAGAGACCCAGTACTTC. This encodes CASSLTTGARETQYF. The chain is built from TRBV7-3 and TRBJ2-5; 8 nucleotides match TRBD1. This CDR3 region has 15 residues. V was clipped by 0 bases and J by 4 bases; unmatched bases: 4. Germline V lookup: CDR1 SGHTA, CDR2 FQGTGA.

The rearrangement joins TRBV3-1 (or the pseudogene TRBV3-2) to TRBJ2-7; TRBD1 aligns across 11 bases. Looked up from germline, CDR1 is LGHDT and CDR2 is YNNKEL (reference sequence). The CDR3 totals 15 residues. V gave up 6 bases and J gave up 4 bases; unmatched junction bases: 8. CDR3: CASRSRDRGMYEQYF. As DNA, the CDR3 is TGTGCCAGCAGAAGCAGGGACAGGGGGATGTACGAGCAGTACTTC.

The V call is TRBV5-6, the J call TRBJ2-5; 12 bases align to TRBD1. CDR3 length: 15 amino acids. V trimming: 4 bases; J trimming: 5 bases; junction bases outside the gene matches: 6. In germline, CDR1 is SGHDT, CDR2 YYEEEE. CDR3: CASSGDRGRGETQYF. In DNA, the CDR3 is TGTGCCAGCAGCGGGGACAGGGGGCGCGGGGAGACCCAGTACTTC.

V usage is TRBV5-1 and J usage is TRBJ2-3; 7 bases are a match to TRBD2. In germline, CDR1 is SGHRS, CDR2 YFSETQ. This CDR3 has 15 amino acids. With 1 base clipped from V and 0 bases from J, the junction kept 2 bases outside the gene matches. CDR3 amino acids: CASSLRRGSTDTQYF. CDR3 in DNA: TGCGCCAGCAGCTTGCGGCGGGGGAGCACAGATACGCAGTATTTT.